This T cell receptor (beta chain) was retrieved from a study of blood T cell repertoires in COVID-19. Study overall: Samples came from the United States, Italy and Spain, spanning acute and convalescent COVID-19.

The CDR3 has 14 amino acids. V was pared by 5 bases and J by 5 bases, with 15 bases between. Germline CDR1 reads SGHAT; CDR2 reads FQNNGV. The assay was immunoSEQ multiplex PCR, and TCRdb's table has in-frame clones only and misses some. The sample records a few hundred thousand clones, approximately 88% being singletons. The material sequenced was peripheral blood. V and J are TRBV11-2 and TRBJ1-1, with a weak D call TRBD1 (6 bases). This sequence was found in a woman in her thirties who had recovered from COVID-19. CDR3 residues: CASSNSGDGTEAFF. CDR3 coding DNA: TGTGCCAGCAGCAATTCAGGGGATGGTACTGAAGCTTTCTTT. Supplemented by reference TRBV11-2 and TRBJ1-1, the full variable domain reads EAGVAQSPRYKIIEKRQSVAFWCNPISGHATLYWYQQILGQGPKLLIQFQNNGVVDDSQLPKDRFSAERLKGVDSTLKIQPAKLEDSAVYLCASSNSGDGTEAFFGQGTRLTVV.